Presented here are 4 T cell receptor beta chains from one specimen sequenced in a study of control samples from healthy donors and cancer patients. Measured with immunoSEQ multiplex PCR; TCRdb has only the in-frame clones, and not every one. Among about 5,500 clones listed, around 70% were seen once. Sequencing was performed on formalin-fixed, paraffin-embedded tissue. The source is a male donor with melanoma.

In its sample, this clone was seen a few times. The rearrangement uses TRBV6-6 and TRBJ2-6, with TRBD2 identical over 8 bases. The CDR3 runs to 18 residues. Trimming at V came to 7 bases and at J to 0 bases, leaving 11 bases not matched to a gene. Germline values: CDR1 MNHNY, CDR2 SVGAGI (reference sequence). CDR3 region: CASTRGGRIGSGANVLTF. In nucleotides, the CDR3 is TGTGCCAGCACTCGGGGGGGGAGGATAGGCTCTGGGGCCAACGTCCTGACTTTC.

The chain couples TRBV11-2 to TRBJ2-1; 7 bases align to TRBD2. This CDR3 has 14 amino acids. Per the germline V gene, CDR1 is SGHAT and CDR2 is FQNNGV. The junction had 1 base not matched to a gene; V was cut back by 5 bases and J by 0 bases. The CDR3 DNA reads TGTGCCAGCAGCCGGGACTACTCCTACAATGAGCAGTTCTTC. Amino acid sequence: CASSRDYSYNEQFF.

J is TRBJ2-5 and V is TRBV6-5; the D gene is possibly TRBD1 (6 bases). CDR3 length: 15 residues. V lost 1 base and J 7 bases, leaving 16 bases between the germline ends. Germline CDR1 is MNHEY and CDR2 is SVGAGI. The CDR3 DNA reads TGTGCCAGCAGTTACTTCACAGGGTGGGGCGGGACCCAGTACTTC. This codes for CASSYFTGWGGTQYF.

The V and J genes are TRBV3-1 (or the pseudogene TRBV3-2) and TRBJ1-1; 10 bases map to TRBD1. This CDR3 has 14 residues. The trim removed 4 bases at V and 4 bases at J, leaving 3 bases unmatched. In germline, CDR1 is LGHDT, CDR2 YNNKEL (reference sequence). The CDR3 spells CASSLRDRGTEAFF. The CDR3 region has the DNA TGTGCCAGCAGCCTCCGGGACAGGGGCACTGAAGCTTTCTTT.